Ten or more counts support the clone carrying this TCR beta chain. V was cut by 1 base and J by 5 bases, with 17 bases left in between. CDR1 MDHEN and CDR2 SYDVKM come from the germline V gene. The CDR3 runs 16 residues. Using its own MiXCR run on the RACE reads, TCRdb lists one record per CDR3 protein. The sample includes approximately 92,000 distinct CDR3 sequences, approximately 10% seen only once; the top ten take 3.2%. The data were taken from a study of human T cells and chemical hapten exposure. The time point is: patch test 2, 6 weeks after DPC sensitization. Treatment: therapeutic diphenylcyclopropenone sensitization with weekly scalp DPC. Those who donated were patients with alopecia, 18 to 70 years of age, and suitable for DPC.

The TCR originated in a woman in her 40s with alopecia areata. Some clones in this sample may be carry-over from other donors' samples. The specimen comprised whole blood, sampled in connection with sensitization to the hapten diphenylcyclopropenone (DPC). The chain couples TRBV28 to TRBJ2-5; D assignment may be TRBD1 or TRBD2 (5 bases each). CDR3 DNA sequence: TGTGCCAGCAGTTTATTAGGGGCAGGGACGATCGAGACCCAGTACTTC. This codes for CASSLLGAGTIETQYF. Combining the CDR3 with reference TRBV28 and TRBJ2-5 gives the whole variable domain DVKVTQSSRYLVKRTGEKVFLECVQDMDHENMFWYRQDPGLGLRLIYFSYDVKMKEKGDIPEGYSVSREKKERFSLILESASTNQTSMYLCASSLLGAGTIETQYFGPGTRLLVL.